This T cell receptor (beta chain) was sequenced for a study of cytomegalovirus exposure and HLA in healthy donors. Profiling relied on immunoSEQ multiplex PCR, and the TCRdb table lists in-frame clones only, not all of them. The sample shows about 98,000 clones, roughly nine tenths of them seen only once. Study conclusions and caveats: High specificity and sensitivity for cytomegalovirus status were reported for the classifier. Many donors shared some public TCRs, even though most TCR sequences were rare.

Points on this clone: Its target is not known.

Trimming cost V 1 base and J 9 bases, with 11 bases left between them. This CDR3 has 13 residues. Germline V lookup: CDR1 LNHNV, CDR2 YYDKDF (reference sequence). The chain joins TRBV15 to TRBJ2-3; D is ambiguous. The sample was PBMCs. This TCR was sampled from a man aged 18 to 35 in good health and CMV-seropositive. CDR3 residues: CATSRVGTITQYF. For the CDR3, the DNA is TGTGCCACCAGCAGAGTTGGTACTATCACGCAGTATTTT.